These T cell receptor beta chains were read from a single sample in a study of blood T cell repertoires in COVID-19. Assay: immunoSEQ multiplex PCR; the TCRdb copy retains only in-frame clones and omits some. Among 250,000 to 400,000 clones listed, around 87% were seen once. Sequencing was performed on PBMCs or T cells enriched from blood (not recorded which). The receptors were gathered from a woman aged 25-40 years who had recovered from COVID-19. CDR3s include the opening cysteine and the closing phenylalanine or tryptophan. The D gene is left open where the match is weak. Expanded clones are given a class, and other clones once, few, many or no size at all.

j_call,v_call,clone_size,d_call,cdr3_nt,cdr3_aa
TRBJ2-1,TRBV6-2/TRBV6-3,.,.,TGTGCCAGCAGTCTATACAATGAGCAGTTCTTC,CASSLYNEQFF
TRBJ1-4,TRBV4-2,.,.,TGTGCCAGCAGCCCGGGGGAGGGAGCCGGTGAAAAACTGTTTTTT,CASSPGEGAGEKLFF
TRBJ2-3,TRBV5-5,.,TRBD2,TGTGCCAGCAGCCGACTCGGGACTAGCGGGGGGCACACAGATACGCAGTATTTT,CASSRLGTSGGHTDTQYF
TRBJ2-7,TRBV27,.,.,TGTGCCAGCAGGAGACAGGGAGGTACCTACGAGCAGTACTTC,CASRRQGGTYEQYF
TRBJ2-5,TRBV7-9,.,TRBD2,TGTGGAGTCCCGGGGGGGAAAGGAGAAGAGACCCAGTACTTC,CGVPGGKGEETQYF
TRBJ1-4,TRBV28,.,.,TGTGCCAGCAGAACGACGGGGGGAACTAATGAAAAACTGTTTTTT,CASRTTGGTNEKLFF
TRBJ2-3,TRBV5-1,.,.,TGCGCCAGCAGCCTACAGGGTGCGGTCGGGACAGATACGCAGTATTTT,CASSLQGAVGTDTQYF
TRBJ2-5,TRBV10-3,.,.,TGTGCCATCAGCTTCCAAGAGACCCAGTACTTC,CAISFQETQYF
TRBJ1-5,TRBV6-1,.,.,TGTGCCAGCAGTGAAGGAAACTTTCAGCCCCAGCATTTT,CASSEGNFQPQHF
TRBJ2-3,TRBV6-5,.,.,TGTGCCAGCAGTTACAGCCCCGGGGAGGATGCGCAGTATTTT,CASSYSPGEDAQYF
TRBJ2-5,TRBV11-2,.,TRBD2,TGTGCCAGCAGCGCGCACTCCGGGGAGGGTTTTAGGACCCAGTACTTC,CASSAHSGEGFRTQYF
TRBJ2-3,TRBV24-1,.,TRBD2,TGTGCCACCAGTGACCCGGGACTAGCGGGGGGAGATACGCAGTATTTT,CATSDPGLAGGDTQYF
TRBJ1-5,TRBV3-1/TRBV3-2,once,.,TGTGCCAGCAGCCGAGAGGGGGGAGGACAGCCCCAGCATTTT,CASSREGGGQPQHF
TRBJ1-2,TRBV29-1,.,.,TGCAGCGTTGCAGGGCGACAGGTACGGGGCTACACCTTC,CSVAGRQVRGYTF
TRBJ2-1,TRBV25-1,.,.,TGTGCCAGCAGTGATAGCGGAGCCTACAATGAGCAGTTCTTC,CASSDSGAYNEQFF
TRBJ1-5,TRBV7-8,.,TRBD1,TGTGCCAGCAGCTTAGTGGCTTCAGGATTTGGGCAGGGGGCGAACCAGCCCCAGCATTTT,CASSLVASGFGQGANQPQHF
TRBJ2-1,TRBV10-2,.,TRBD2,TGCGCCAGCAGTGAATTGAAGCGGGGGGAGGATGAGCAGTTCTTC,CASSELKRGEDEQFF
TRBJ1-1,TRBV12-3/TRBV12-4,.,TRBD1,TGTGCCAGCAGGCGGGACAGGGGAACTGAAGCTTTCTTT,CASRRDRGTEAFF
TRBJ2-7,TRBV3-1/TRBV3-2,few,TRBD1,TGTGCCAGCTCATGGACAGGGAGCTCCTACGAGCAGTACTTC,CASSWTGSSYEQYF
TRBJ2-5,TRBV11-1,.,.,TGTGCCAGCAGCCGTACTGGCCAAGAGACCCAGTACTTC,CASSRTGQETQYF
TRBJ1-3,TRBV9,once,.,TGTGCCAGCAGCGCCGGAGGGGTCCGCTCGGGAAACACCATATATTTT,CASSAGGVRSGNTIYF
TRBJ1-2,TRBV5-5,.,TRBD1,TGTGCCAGCAGCTTGGATCCCGGACAGGGGGCTGGCTACACCTTC,CASSLDPGQGAGYTF
TRBJ2-2,TRBV11-2,few,.,TGTGCCAGCAGCTATCTACCGGTGGCGAACACCGGGGAGCTGTTTTTT,CASSYLPVANTGELFF
TRBJ2-7,TRBV7-2,.,TRBD2,TGTGCCAGCAGCCCCCAGGGACTAGCGGGGGCCTACGAGCAGTACTTC,CASSPQGLAGAYEQYF
TRBJ2-3,TRBV7-2,.,TRBD2,TGTGCCAGCAGCCGGCTAGCGGGATCTAGCACAGATACGCAGTATTTT,CASSRLAGSSTDTQYF
TRBJ1-3,TRBV3-1/TRBV3-2,once,.,TGTGCCAGCAGCCAAGATAAGGGAGTATCTGGAAACACCATATATTTT,CASSQDKGVSGNTIYF
TRBJ2-1,TRBV7-2,.,.,TGTGCCAGCAGCTTTTACGACAGCAATGAGCAGTTCTTC,CASSFYDSNEQFF
TRBJ2-5,TRBV3-1/TRBV3-2,.,TRBD2,TGTGCCAGCAGCCATCTGGCGGGGGTACACCAAGAGACCCAGTACTTC,CASSHLAGVHQETQYF
TRBJ1-2,TRBV15,.,.,TGTGCCACCAGCAGAGATAGAACAGACAGCGGCTACACCTTC,CATSRDRTDSGYTF
TRBJ1-2,TRBV28,.,.,TGTGCCAGCAGTTTTAGGGGAATCTATGGCTACACCTTC,CASSFRGIYGYTF
TRBJ2-7,TRBV21-1,.,.,TGTGCCAGCAGCAAGTGGGGGCGGTCCTACGAGCAGTACTTC,CASSKWGRSYEQYF
TRBJ1-2,TRBV12-3/TRBV12-4,.,.,TGTGCCAGCAGCTACCGGGGGATCTATGGCTACACCTTC,CASSYRGIYGYTF
TRBJ2-2,TRBV7-6,.,TRBD2,TGTGCCAGCAGCTTAGCGTTAGCGGGGGGGAACACCGGGGAGCTGTTTTTT,CASSLALAGGNTGELFF
TRBJ1-5,TRBV7-9,.,.,TGTGCCAGCAGCTTAGAGTTAGGGGGGGCCAGTCAGCCCCAGCATTTT,CASSLELGGASQPQHF
TRBJ1-4,TRBV5-1,.,TRBD1,TGCGCCAGCAGCTACCAAGGACAGGTTGGGGAAAAACTGTTTTTT,CASSYQGQVGEKLFF
TRBJ1-4,TRBV11-2,.,TRBD1,TGTGCCAGCAGCTTAGCAGGGGGCGATGAAAAACTGTTTTTT,CASSLAGGDEKLFF
TRBJ1-2,TRBV7-9,.,TRBD1,TGTGCCAGCAGCTCGACAGGGATAAGAGTCTATGGCTACACCTTC,CASSSTGIRVYGYTF